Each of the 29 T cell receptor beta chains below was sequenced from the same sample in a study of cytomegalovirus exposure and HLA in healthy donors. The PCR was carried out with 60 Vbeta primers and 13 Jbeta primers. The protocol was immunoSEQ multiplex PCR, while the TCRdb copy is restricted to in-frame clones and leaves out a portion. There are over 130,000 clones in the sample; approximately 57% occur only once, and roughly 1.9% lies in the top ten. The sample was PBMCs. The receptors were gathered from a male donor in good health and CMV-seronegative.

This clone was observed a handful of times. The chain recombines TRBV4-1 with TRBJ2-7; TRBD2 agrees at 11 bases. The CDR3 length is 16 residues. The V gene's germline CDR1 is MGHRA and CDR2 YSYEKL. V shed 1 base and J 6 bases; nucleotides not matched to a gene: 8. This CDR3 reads CASSQGLGLAGGEQYF. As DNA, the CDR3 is TGCGCCAGCAGCCAAGGATTGGGGCTAGCGGGGGGCGAGCAGTACTTC.

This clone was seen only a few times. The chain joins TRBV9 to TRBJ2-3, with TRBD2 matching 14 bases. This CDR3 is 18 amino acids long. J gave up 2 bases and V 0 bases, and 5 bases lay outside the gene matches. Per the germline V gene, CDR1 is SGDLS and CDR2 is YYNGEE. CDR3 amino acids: CASSVGLAGGPYTDTQYF. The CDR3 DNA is TGTGCCAGCAGCGTAGGACTAGCGGGGGGGCCCTACACAGATACGCAGTATTTT. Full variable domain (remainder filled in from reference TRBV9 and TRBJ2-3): DSGVTQTPKHLITATGQRVTLRCSPRSGDLSVYWYQQSLDQGLQFLIQYYNGEERAKGNILERFSAQQFPDLHSELNLSSLELGDSALYFCASSVGLAGGPYTDTQYFGPGTRLTVL.

The CDR3 here is CASSYSDRDNEKLFF. In DNA form, the CDR3 reads TGTGCCAGCAGCTACTCCGACAGGGACAATGAAAAACTGTTTTTT. The chain recombines TRBV9 with TRBJ1-4; 7 positions match TRBD1. In germline, CDR1 is SGDLS, CDR2 YYNGEE. Trimming cost V 4 bases and J 5 bases; bases outside gene matches: 8. The CDR3 extends over 15 amino acids.

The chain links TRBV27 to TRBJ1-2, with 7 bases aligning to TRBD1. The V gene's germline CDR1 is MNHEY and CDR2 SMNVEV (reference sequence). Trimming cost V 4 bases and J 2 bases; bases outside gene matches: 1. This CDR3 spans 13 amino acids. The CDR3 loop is CASSSGGNYGYTF. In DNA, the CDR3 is TGTGCCAGCAGTTCAGGGGGGAACTATGGCTACACCTTC.

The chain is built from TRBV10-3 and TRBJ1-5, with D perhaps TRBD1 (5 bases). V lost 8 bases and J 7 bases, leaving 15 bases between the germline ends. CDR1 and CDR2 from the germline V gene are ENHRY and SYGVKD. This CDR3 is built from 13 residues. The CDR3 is CAISEGTQQPQHF. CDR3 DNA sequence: TGTGCCATCTCGGAGGGGACGCAACAGCCCCAGCATTTT.

CDR3 sequence reads: CASSPWTATLNTEAFF. The CDR3 bases are TGTGCCAGCTCACCGTGGACAGCGACTTTGAACACTGAAGCTTTCTTT. The V and J genes are TRBV18 and TRBJ1-1; TRBD1 is a possible D gene (6 bases). Per the germline V gene, CDR1 is KGHSH and CDR2 is LQKENI. With 3 bases removed from V and 0 bases from J, the gap between germline ends came to 14 bases. The CDR3 has 16 residues.

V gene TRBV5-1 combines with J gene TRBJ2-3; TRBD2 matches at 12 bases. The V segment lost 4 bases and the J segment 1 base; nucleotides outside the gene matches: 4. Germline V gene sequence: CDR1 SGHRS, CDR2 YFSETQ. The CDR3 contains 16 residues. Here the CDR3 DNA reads TGCGCCAGCAGCCCTAGGACTAGCGGGGGCACAGATACGCAGTATTTT. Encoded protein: CASSPRTSGGTDTQYF.

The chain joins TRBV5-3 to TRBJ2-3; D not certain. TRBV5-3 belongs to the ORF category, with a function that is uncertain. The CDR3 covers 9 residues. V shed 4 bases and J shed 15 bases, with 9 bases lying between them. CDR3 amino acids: CARSPPQYF. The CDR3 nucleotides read TGTGCCAGAAGCCCCCCCCAATATTTT.

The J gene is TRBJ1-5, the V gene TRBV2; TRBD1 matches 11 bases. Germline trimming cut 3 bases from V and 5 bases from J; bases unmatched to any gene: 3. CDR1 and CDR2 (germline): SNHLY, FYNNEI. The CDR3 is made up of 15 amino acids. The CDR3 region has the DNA TGTGCCAGCAGTGATGGACAGGGGGCACATCAGCCCCAGCATTTT. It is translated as CASSDGQGAHQPQHF. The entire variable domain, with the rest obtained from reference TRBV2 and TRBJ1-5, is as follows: EPEVTQTPSHQVTQMGQEVILRCVPISNHLYFYWYRQILGQKVEFLVSFYNNEISEKSEIFDDQFSVERPDGSNFTLKIRSTKLEDSAMYFCASSDGQGAHQPQHFGDGTRLSIL.

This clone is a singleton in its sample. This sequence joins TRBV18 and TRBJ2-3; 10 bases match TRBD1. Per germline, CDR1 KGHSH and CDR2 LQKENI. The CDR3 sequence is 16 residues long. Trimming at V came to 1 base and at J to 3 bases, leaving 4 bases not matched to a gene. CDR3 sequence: CASSPLRDRGTDTQYF. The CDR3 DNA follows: TGTGCCAGCTCACCACTCCGGGACAGGGGAACAGATACGCAGTATTTT.

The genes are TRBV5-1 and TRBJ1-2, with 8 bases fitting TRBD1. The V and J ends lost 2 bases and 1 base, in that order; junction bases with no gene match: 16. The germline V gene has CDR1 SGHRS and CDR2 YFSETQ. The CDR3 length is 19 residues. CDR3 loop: CASSLSTGTGYNLNYGYTF. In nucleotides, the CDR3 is TGCGCCAGCAGCTTATCAACCGGGACAGGTTATAACCTTAACTATGGCTACACCTTC.

This CDR3 reads CASSYSPGTGRPLHF. Written as DNA, the CDR3 is TGTGCCAGCAGTTACTCTCCCGGGACAGGTCGACCCCTCCACTTT. The rearrangement joins TRBV6-5 to TRBJ1-6; TRBD1 matches at 8 bases. The CDR3 spans 15 residues. V shed 0 bases and J 12 bases; nucleotides not matched to a gene: 7. Germline CDR1 MNHEY, CDR2 SVGAGI.

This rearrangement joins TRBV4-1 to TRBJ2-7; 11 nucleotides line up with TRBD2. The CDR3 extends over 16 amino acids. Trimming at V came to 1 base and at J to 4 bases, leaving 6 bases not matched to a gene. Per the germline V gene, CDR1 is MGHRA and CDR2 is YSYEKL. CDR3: CASSQGLAGGRYEQYF. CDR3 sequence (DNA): TGCGCCAGCAGCCAAGGGCTAGCGGGGGGTCGGTACGAGCAGTACTTC.

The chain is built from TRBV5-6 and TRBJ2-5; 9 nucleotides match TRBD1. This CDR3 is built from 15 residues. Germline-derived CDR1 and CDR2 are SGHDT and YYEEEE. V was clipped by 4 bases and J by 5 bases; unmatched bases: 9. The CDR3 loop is CASSLGQGILETQYF. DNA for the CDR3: TGTGCCAGCAGCCTGGGACAGGGAATCTTGGAGACCCAGTACTTC.

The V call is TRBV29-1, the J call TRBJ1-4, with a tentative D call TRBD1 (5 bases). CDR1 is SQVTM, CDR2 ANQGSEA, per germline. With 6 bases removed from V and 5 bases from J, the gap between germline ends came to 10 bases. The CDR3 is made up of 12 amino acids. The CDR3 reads CSVKTENEKLFF. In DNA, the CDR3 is TGCAGCGTGAAGACAGAGAATGAAAAACTGTTTTTT.

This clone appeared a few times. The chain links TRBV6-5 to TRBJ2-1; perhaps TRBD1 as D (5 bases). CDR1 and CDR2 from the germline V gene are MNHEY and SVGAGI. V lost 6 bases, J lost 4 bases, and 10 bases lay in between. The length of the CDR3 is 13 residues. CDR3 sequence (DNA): TGTGCCAGCAGCCCGACAGATTACAATGAGCAGTTCTTC. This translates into CASSPTDYNEQFF.

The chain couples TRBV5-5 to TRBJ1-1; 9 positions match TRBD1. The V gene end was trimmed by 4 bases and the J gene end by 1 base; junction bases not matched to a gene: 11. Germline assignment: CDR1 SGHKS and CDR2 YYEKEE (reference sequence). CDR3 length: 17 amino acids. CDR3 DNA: TGTGCCAGCAGCCGATACTACAGGGGGCAGGGGAACACTGAAGCTTTCTTT. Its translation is CASSRYYRGQGNTEAFF. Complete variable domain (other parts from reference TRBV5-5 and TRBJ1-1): DAGVTQSPTHLIKTRGQQVTLRCSPISGHKSVSWYQQVLGQGPQFIFQYYEKEERGRGNFPDRFSARQFPNYSSELNVNALLLGDSALYLCASSRYYRGQGNTEAFFGQGTRLTVV.

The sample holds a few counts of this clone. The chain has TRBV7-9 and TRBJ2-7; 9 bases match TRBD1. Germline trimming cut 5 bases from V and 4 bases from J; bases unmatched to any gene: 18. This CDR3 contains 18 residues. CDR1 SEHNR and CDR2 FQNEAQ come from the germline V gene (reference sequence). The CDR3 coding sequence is TGTGCCAGCAGCCCGTCCCGGGACAGGGCTTTCATCCCTTACGAGCAGTACTTC. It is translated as CASSPSRDRAFIPYEQYF.

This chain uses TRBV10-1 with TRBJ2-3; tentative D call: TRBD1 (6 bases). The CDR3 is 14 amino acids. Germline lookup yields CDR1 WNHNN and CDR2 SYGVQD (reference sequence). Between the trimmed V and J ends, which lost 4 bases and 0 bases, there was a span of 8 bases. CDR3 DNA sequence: TGCGCCAGCAGTGGGGGGCCTAGCACAGATACGCAGTATTTT. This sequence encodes CASSGGPSTDTQYF.

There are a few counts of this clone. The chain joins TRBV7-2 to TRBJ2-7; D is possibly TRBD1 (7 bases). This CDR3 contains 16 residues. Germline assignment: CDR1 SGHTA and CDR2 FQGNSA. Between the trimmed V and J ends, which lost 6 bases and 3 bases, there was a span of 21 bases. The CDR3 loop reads CASRPPQGQGGYEQYF. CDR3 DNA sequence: TGTGCCAGCAGGCCGCCCCAGGGGCAGGGGGGCTACGAGCAGTACTTC. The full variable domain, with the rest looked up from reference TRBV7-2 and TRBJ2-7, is GAGVSQSPSNKVTEKGKDVELRCDPISGHTALYWYRQSLGQGLEFLIYFQGNSAPDKSGLPSDRFSAERTGGSVSTLTIQRTQQEDSAVYLCASRPPQGQGGYEQYFGPGTRLTVT.

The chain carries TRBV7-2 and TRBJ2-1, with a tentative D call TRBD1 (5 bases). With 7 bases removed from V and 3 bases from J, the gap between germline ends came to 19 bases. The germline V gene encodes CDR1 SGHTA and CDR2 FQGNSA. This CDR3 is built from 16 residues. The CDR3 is CASTPRAAGLYNEQFF. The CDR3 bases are TGTGCCAGCACCCCCCGGGCGGCAGGGCTCTACAATGAGCAGTTCTTC. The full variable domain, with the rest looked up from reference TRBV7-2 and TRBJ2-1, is GAGVSQSPSNKVTEKGKDVELRCDPISGHTALYWYRQSLGQGLEFLIYFQGNSAPDKSGLPSDRFSAERTGGSVSTLTIQRTQQEDSAVYLCASTPRAAGLYNEQFFGPGTRLTVL.

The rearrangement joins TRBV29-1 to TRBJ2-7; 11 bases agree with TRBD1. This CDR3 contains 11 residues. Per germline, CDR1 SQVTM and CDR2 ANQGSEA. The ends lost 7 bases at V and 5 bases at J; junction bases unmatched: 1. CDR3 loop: CSGTGGDEQYF. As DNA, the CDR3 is TGCAGCGGGACAGGGGGCGACGAGCAGTACTTC.

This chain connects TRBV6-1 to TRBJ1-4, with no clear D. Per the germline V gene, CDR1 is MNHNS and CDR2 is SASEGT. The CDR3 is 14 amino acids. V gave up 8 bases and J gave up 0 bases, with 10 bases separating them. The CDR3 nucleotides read TGTGCCAGCTATCTAGACTCAACTAATGAAAAACTGTTTTTT. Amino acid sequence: CASYLDSTNEKLFF.

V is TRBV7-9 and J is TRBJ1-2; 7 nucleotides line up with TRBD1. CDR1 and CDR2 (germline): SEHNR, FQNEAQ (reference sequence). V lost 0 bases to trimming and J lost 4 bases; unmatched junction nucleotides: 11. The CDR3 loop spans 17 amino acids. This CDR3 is CASSLAHRDRLFYGYTF. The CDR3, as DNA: TGTGCCAGCAGCTTAGCCCACCGGGACAGACTTTTCTATGGCTACACCTTC.

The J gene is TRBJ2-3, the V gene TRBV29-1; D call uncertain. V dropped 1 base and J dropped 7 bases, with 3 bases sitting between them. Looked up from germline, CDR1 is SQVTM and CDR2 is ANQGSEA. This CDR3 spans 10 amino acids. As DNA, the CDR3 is TGCAGCGTTGAAGTCAATACGCAGTATTTT. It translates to CSVEVNTQYF.

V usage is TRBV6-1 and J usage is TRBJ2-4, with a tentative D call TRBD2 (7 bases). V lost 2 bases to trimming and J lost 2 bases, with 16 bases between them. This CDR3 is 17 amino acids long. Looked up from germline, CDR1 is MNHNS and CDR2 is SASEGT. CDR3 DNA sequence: TGTGCCAGCAGTGAATCGATGGGGGGGCCCCCCAAAAACATTCAGTACTTC. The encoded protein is CASSESMGGPPKNIQYF.

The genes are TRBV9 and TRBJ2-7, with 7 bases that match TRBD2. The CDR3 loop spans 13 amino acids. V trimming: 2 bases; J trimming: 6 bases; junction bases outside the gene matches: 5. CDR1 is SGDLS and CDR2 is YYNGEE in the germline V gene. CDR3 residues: CASSVGGGSEQYF. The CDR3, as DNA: TGTGCCAGCAGCGTTGGCGGGGGTTCCGAGCAGTACTTC. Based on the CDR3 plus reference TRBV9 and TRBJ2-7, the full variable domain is DSGVTQTPKHLITATGQRVTLRCSPRSGDLSVYWYQQSLDQGLQFLIQYYNGEERAKGNILERFSAQQFPDLHSELNLSSLELGDSALYFCASSVGGGSEQYFGPGTRLTVT.

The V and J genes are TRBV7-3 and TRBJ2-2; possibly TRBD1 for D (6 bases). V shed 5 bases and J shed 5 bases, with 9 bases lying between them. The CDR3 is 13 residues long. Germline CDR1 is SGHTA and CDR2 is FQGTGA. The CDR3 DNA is TGTGCCAGCAGCGGAACAGGGACCGGGGAGCTGTTTTTT. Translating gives CASSGTGTGELFF.

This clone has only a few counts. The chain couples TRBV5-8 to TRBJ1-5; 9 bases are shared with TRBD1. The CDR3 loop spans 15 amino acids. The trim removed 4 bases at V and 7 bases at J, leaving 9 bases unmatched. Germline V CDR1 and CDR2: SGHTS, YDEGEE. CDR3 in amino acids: CASSLQQGAGQPQHF. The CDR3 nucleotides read TGTGCCAGCAGCCTTCAACAGGGGGCGGGGCAGCCCCAGCATTTT.